This T cell receptor (beta chain) was identified in a study of blood T cell repertoires in COVID-19. Original processing methods: Nucleated cell counts were estimated from reference gene primer amplification. Only in-frame clones appear in the TCRdb table, and some are missing; sequencing was by immunoSEQ multiplex PCR. V and J calls and clone size are given by that table; D and trimming were obtained from the DNA. The sample yields about 220,000 clones, 80% to 90% seen once. Per germline, CDR1 MNHEY and CDR2 SVGAGI. The ends lost 0 bases at V and 3 bases at J; junction bases unmatched: 2. This CDR3 has 16 residues. Clinical history as reported by participants underpinned cohort assignment.

The receptor's source is a woman aged 18 to 35 in a cohort exposed to, infected with or recovered from COVID-19 (not recorded which). The chain joins TRBV6-5 to TRBJ1-2, with 12 bases identical to TRBD1. Input material: PBMCs or T cells enriched from blood (not recorded which). In nucleotides, the CDR3 is TGTGCCAGCAGTTACTCAGGGACAGGGGGCGACTATGGCTACACCTTC. Residues: CASSYSGTGGDYGYTF.